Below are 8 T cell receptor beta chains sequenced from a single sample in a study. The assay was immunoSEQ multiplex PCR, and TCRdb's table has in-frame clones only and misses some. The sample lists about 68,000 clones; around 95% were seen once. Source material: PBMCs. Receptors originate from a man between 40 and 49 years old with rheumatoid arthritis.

CDR3 sequence (DNA): TGTGCCAGCAGCTTAGCAGGGGTTGCTAGCGAATCCTACGAGCAGTACTTC. Protein: CASSLAGVASESYEQYF. The chain joins TRBV11-3 to TRBJ2-7, with D tentatively TRBD1 or TRBD2 (6 bases each). The CDR3 extends over 17 amino acids. Germline V gene data show CDR1 as SGHNT and CDR2 as YENEEA. V was trimmed by 1 base and J by 1 base, leaving 17 bases between them.

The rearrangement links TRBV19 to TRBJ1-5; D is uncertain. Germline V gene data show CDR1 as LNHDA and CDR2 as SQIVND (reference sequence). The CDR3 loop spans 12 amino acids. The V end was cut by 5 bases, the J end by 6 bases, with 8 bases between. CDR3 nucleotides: TGTGCCAGTAGTTCCCCGGGTCAGCCCCAGCATTTT. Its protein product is CASSSPGQPQHF.

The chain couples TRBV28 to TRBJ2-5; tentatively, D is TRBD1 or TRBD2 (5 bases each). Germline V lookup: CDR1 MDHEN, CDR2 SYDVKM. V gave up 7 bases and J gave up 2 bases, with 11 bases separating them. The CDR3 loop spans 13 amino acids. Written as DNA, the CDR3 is TGTGCCAGCAAATTGGGACGGCAAGAGACCCAGTACTTC. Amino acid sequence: CASKLGRQETQYF. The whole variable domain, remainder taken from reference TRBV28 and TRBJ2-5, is DVKVTQSSRYLVKRTGEKVFLECVQDMDHENMFWYRQDPGLGLRLIYFSYDVKMKEKGDIPEGYSVSREKKERFSLILESASTNQTSMYLCASKLGRQETQYFGPGTRLLVL.

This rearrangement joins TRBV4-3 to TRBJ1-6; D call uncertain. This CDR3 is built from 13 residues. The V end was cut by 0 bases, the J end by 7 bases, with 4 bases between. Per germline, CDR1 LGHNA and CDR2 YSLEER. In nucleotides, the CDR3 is TGCGCCAGCAGCCAAGACAAGAATTCACCCCTCCACTTT. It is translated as CASSQDKNSPLHF.

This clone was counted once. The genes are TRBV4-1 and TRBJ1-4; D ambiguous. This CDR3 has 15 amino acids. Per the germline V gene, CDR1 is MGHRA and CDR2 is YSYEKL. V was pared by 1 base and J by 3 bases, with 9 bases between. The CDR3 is CASSQARLPNEKLFF. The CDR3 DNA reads TGCGCCAGCAGCCAAGCACGGCTCCCTAATGAAAAACTGTTTTTT.

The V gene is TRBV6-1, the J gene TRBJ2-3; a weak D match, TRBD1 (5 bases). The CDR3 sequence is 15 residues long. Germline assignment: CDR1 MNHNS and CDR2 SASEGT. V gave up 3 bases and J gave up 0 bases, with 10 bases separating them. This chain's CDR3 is CASSDRVTSTDTQYF. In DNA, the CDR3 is TGTGCCAGCAGTGACAGGGTTACTAGCACAGATACGCAGTATTTT.

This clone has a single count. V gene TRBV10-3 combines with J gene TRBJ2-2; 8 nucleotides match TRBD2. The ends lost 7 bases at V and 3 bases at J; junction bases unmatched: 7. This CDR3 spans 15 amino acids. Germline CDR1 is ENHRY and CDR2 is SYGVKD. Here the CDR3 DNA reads TGTGCCATCAAAACGAGCGGGAGCGACACCGGGGAGCTGTTTTTT. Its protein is CAIKTSGSDTGELFF.

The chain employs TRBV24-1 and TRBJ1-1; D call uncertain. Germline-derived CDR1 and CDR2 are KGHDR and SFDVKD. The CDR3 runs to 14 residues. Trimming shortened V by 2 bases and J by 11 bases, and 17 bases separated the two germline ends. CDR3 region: CATSDSVSELGAFF. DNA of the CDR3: TGTGCCACCAGTGATTCCGTCAGCGAACTAGGGGCTTTCTTT.